The 26 T cell receptor beta chains presented below share a single source sample, sequenced in a study of tumor-infiltrating lymphocytes in primary liver carcinoma. RNA was extracted from whole blood without cell sorting, alongside germline DNA. A primer matching the constant region was used to make TCR beta cDNA from approximately 500 ng of total RNA. Three nested multiplex PCR rounds, a slightly modified ARM-PCR, produced the libraries for TCR beta. Rounds one and two of PCR, each of about 10 cycles, were primed with TRBV1-TRBV30 forward primers and a C-beta reverse primer. Using its own MiXCR run on the multiplex PCR reads, TCRdb lists one record per CDR3 protein. The sample contains about 200,000 distinct CDR3 sequences, about two thirds of which appear only once. Sequences were obtained from peripheral blood. These receptors were collected from an older woman with primary liver carcinoma and hepatitis B virus infection.

On this clonotype itself: This CDR3 fails to terminate in the conserved phenylalanine or tryptophan, so it likely reflects a read error. The chain carries TRBV11-1 and TRBJ2-3; D assignment may be TRBD1 or TRBD2 (5 bases each). Germline assignment: CDR1 SGHAT and CDR2 FQDESV (reference sequence). CDR3 size: 13 residues. CDR3 loop: CANSWDRTDTQYL. CDR3 nucleotide sequence: TGTGCCAACAGCTGGGACCGAACAGATACGCAGTATTTG.

By sample share, this clonotype is medium-sized. The chain links TRBV12-3 or TRBV12-4 to TRBJ1-5; the match to TRBD1 covers 10 bases. The CDR3 is made up of 14 amino acids. Unmatched junction bases numbered 6, after V lost 6 bases and J lost 7 bases. CDR3 loop: CASSSGQGNQPQHF. The CDR3 DNA follows: TGTGCCAGCAGCTCGGGACAGGGGAACCAGCCCCAGCATTTT.

This clonotype was detected only once. This may be a read error, as it is one base from a much larger clone. This sequence joins TRBV7-8 and TRBJ2-3; TRBD1 might be the D (6 bases). CDR1 SGHVS and CDR2 FQNEAQ come from the germline V gene. V was cut by 5 bases and J by 7 bases, with 16 bases left in between. The CDR3 sequence is 14 residues long. The CDR3 here is CASSTARGLNTQYF. The CDR3 region has the DNA TGTGCCAGCAGCACTGCTAGGGGGTTAAATACGCAGTATTTT.

About this clonotype itself: The CDR3 does not end in the conserved phenylalanine or tryptophan, so this is likely a read error. No DNA is shown, since the ends of the CDR3 on it are uncertain; the CDR3 is the one TCRdb lists. The V gene is TRBV12-3 or TRBV12-4, the J gene TRBJ2-7; TRBD2, the table's D call, lacks a check against the DNA. The CDR3 length is 18 residues, termini included. The CDR3 reads CASSLSDLAGVFSYEQHL.

This clonotype occurred a few times. The rearrangement uses TRBV5-1 and TRBJ2-5; 9 positions agree with TRBD1. Germline loops: CDR1 SGHRS, CDR2 YFSETQ. Trimming took 0 bases from V and 5 from J; bases not matched to a gene: 5. There are 15 residues in the CDR3. The CDR3 reads CASSLGTGGWETQYF. The DNA for the CDR3 is TGCGCCAGCAGCTTGGGCACAGGGGGCTGGGAGACCCAGTACTTC.

This clonotype was seen more than once but under ten times. A junction boundary mismatches the germline segment, possibly from a read error. The chain carries TRBV4-2 and TRBJ1-1; 7 bases align to TRBD1. Germline V gene data show CDR1 as LGHNA and CDR2 as YNFKEQ. The CDR3 extends over 15 amino acids. The CDR3 nucleotides read TGTACCAGCAGCCAAAACAGACAGGGCCGCACTGAAGCTTTCTTT. Translating it yields CTSSQNRQGRTEAFF.

The chain carries TRBV28 and TRBJ2-7; 8 bases fit TRBD2. This CDR3 spans 12 amino acids. With 5 bases clipped from V and 7 bases from J, the junction kept 4 bases outside the gene matches. Germline V lookup: CDR1 MDHEN, CDR2 SYDVKM. In DNA, the CDR3 is TGTGCCAGCAGTCAATTAGCGGGAGAGCAGTACTTC. The encoded protein is CASSQLAGEQYF.

A word on this clonotype: Because the CDR3 is missing its conserved closing phenylalanine or tryptophan, this is likely a read error. The rearrangement uses TRBV10-3 and TRBJ2-1; D may be TRBD2 (5 bases). Deletions cut 3 bases from V and 0 bases from J, with 9 bases between. CDR1 ENHRY and CDR2 SYGVKD come from the germline V gene. The CDR3 consists of 15 residues. CDR3 coding DNA: TGTGCCATCAGTGACCTGGGGAGCTCCTACAATGAGCAGTTCTTA. Its translation is CAISDLGSSYNEQFL.

This chain joins TRBV5-8 and TRBJ1-1; the D is unclear. CDR3 length equals 15 residues. Trimming took off 4 bases at V and 5 bases at J, with 18 bases between the two ends. Per the germline V gene, CDR1 is SGHTS and CDR2 is YDEGEE. The CDR3 nucleotides are TGTGCCAGCAGCGTGTATCAGATTTCCGAGACTGAAGCTTTCTTT. It yields the protein CASSVYQISETEAFF.

The V call is TRBV9, the J call TRBJ2-5; TRBD1 agrees at 8 bases. J was trimmed by 4 bases and V by 8 bases; bases with no gene match: 7. Germline V lookup: CDR1 SGDLS, CDR2 YYNGEE. This CDR3 region has 13 residues. This CDR3 reads CARTPTGAETQYF. CDR3 DNA: TGTGCCAGGACCCCGACAGGGGCAGAGACCCAGTACTTC. Drawing the rest from reference TRBV9 and TRBJ2-5, the complete variable domain is DSGVTQTPKHLITATGQRVTLRCSPRSGDLSVYWYQQSLDQGLQFLIQYYNGEERAKGNILERFSAQQFPDLHSELNLSSLELGDSALYFCARTPTGAETQYFGPGTRLLVL.

The V gene is TRBV28, the J gene TRBJ1-2; D unresolved. This CDR3 has 14 residues. The germline CDR1 and CDR2 sequences are MDHEN and SYDVKM. V shed 6 bases and J shed 5 bases, with 16 bases lying between them. The CDR3 nucleotides read TGTGCCAGCAGCGCCTTAAACAGCAATTATGGCTACACCTTC. Residues: CASSALNSNYGYTF.

This clonotype was found once. A read error may account for a junction end that differs from germline. CDR3 sequence (DNA): TGTGCCAGCAGTCCACCGATAGGAAGGTTGAATACTGAAGCTTTCTTT. Protein sequence: CASSPPIGRLNTEAFF. J is TRBJ1-1 and V is TRBV6-1; no clear D. The CDR3 is made up of 16 amino acids. Germline assignment: CDR1 MNHNS and CDR2 SASEGT.

This clonotype has more than one count but fewer than ten. This chain uses TRBV5-5 with TRBJ1-3; unclear D gene. The CDR3 spans 16 residues. The germline CDR1 and CDR2 sequences are SGHKS and YYEKEE (reference sequence). V lost 0 bases, J lost 4 bases, and 14 bases lay in between. This CDR3 reads CASSLGGSRVGNTIYF. CDR3 in DNA: TGTGCCAGCAGCTTGGGAGGGAGTCGGGTCGGAAACACCATATATTTT.

The rearrangement joins TRBV7-8 to TRBJ2-5, with D possibly TRBD1 on 5 matching bases. Trimming removed 0 bases at V and 13 bases at J, with 12 bases between. The CDR3 length is 12 residues. Looked up from germline, CDR1 is SGHVS and CDR2 is FQNEAQ. The chain's CDR3 is CASSLAGGARYF. In nucleotides, the CDR3 is TGTGCCAGCAGCTTAGCGGGTGGGGCCCGGTACTTC.

A remark on this clonotype: One end of the junction fails to match germline, which may point to a read error. The chain recombines TRBV11-2 with TRBJ2-1; TRBD2 aligns across 12 bases. The CDR3 extends over 16 amino acids. Germline V gene sequence: CDR1 SGHAT, CDR2 FQNNGV. CDR3 bases: TGTGCCAGCAGCTTAACTAGCGGGAGGACCTACAGTGAGCAGTGCTTC. Translation: CASSLTSGRTYSEQCF.

Of note for this clonotype: Just one base apart from a much larger clone, this may be a read error. This chain joins TRBV4-2 and TRBJ1-5; D might be TRBD1 (6 bases). Germline V lookup: CDR1 LGHNA, CDR2 YNFKEQ. The CDR3 is made up of 15 amino acids. The DNA for the CDR3 is TGTGACAGCAGCCAAGAATACTCAGGGGCTCAGCCCCAGCATTTT. Amino acids: CDSSQEYSGAQPQHF.

About this clonotype: A much larger clone differs from this one at a single base, so this may be a read error. J is TRBJ2-7 and V is TRBV6-5; TRBD1 agrees at 8 bases. The CDR3 runs to 16 residues. Looked up from germline, CDR1 is MNHEY and CDR2 is SVGAGI. The CDR3 DNA reads as TGTTCCAGCAGTTACTCCCTACAGGGGGTATCCTACGAGCAGTACTTC. Translation: CSSSYSLQGVSYEQYF.

Concerning this clonotype itself: One junction end does not reproduce the germline sequence, and a read error may be involved. The rearrangement links TRBV11-1 to TRBJ2-7, with D perhaps TRBD2 (5 bases). The CDR3 runs 14 residues. CDR1 and CDR2 (germline): SGHAT, FQDESV (reference sequence). The DNA for the CDR3 is TGTACCAGCAGCTTAGCACTACGGGACTACGAGCAGTACTTC. Protein: CTSSLALRDYEQYF.

Comment on this clonotype: A much larger clone differs by one base, so this may be a read error. This rearrangement joins TRBV28 to TRBJ2-1; D is uncertain. CDR3 length equals 12 residues. The germline V gene encodes CDR1 MDHEN and CDR2 SYDVKM. V was shortened by 4 bases and J by 7 bases, with 8 bases between the two germline ends. Written as DNA, the CDR3 is TGTGCCAGCAGTTCGGTAGAGAATGAGCAGTTCTTC. Translation gives CASSSVENEQFF.

To note about this clonotype: This may come from a read error, since a much larger clone is one base off. The rearrangement joins TRBV6-6 to TRBJ1-2; 7 nucleotides agree with TRBD1. V lost 4 bases and J lost 2; bases outside the gene matches: 7. Germline V CDR1 and CDR2: MNHNY, SVGAGI (reference sequence). The CDR3 is 15 residues long. Here the CDR3 DNA reads TGTGCCAGCAGTTCGAACAGGGGAGGGAACTATGGCTACACCTTC. It yields the protein CASSSNRGGNYGYTF.

Remarks on this clonotype: A much larger clone lies one base from this, so it may be a read error. The chain has TRBV6-1 and TRBJ2-5, with D uncertain. This CDR3 contains 13 residues. Germline loops: CDR1 MNHNS, CDR2 SASEGT. V was pared by 6 bases and J by 2 bases, with 10 bases between. The CDR3 nucleotides are TGTGCCAGCAGGGTCCCCACACAAGAGACCCAGTACTTC. This codes for CASRVPTQETQYF.

The V and J genes are TRBV29-1 and TRBJ2-7; D remains unclear. Trimming took 8 bases from V and 2 from J, leaving 19 bases between them. CDR3 length: 14 residues. Germline-derived CDR1 and CDR2 are SQVTM and ANQGSEA. CDR3 coding DNA: TGCAGCATGGCTGGGATAACGAGAACCTACGAGCAGTACTTC. It translates to CSMAGITRTYEQYF.

As for this clonotype: An end of the junction differs from the germline gene, which may be a read error. The chain uses TRBV29-1 and TRBJ2-3; the D gene is possibly TRBD2 (6 bases). The germline gives CDR1 SQVTM, CDR2 ANQGSEA. This CDR3 has 17 amino acids. The CDR3 DNA is TGCAGCGTTGAAGGGCGTACTAGCAGGAGGCCCGCAGATACGCAATATTTT. As protein: CSVEGRTSRRPADTQYF.

The chain has TRBV28 and TRBJ2-4; D may be TRBD1 (6 bases). The CDR3 is made up of 18 amino acids. The ends were cut back, 4 bases at V and 0 bases at J, with 19 bases in the middle. Germline CDR1 reads MDHEN; CDR2 reads SYDVKM. CDR3 in DNA: TGTGCCAGCAGTTGGGGACAAATTCGAACACTAGCCAAAAACATTCAGTACTTC. Amino acid sequence: CASSWGQIRTLAKNIQYF.

About this clonotype itself: Being one base from a much bigger clone, this may be a read error. The chain links TRBV5-5 to TRBJ2-7; TRBD1 aligns across 9 bases. Germline V gene lookup returns CDR1 SGHKS and CDR2 YYEKEE (reference sequence). The CDR3 has 15 amino acids. Here the CDR3 reads CTSSLAGTGPYEQYF. The CDR3, as DNA: TGTACCAGCAGCTTGGCGGGGACAGGGCCCTACGAGCAGTACTTC.

Of note for this clonotype: Germline and junction disagree at one end, which may indicate a read error. The chain employs TRBV11-2 and TRBJ1-1; D is unclear. Germline CDR1 and CDR2: SGHAT and FQNNGV. This CDR3 has 12 amino acids. CDR3 amino acids: CAGSTGGIEAFF. CDR3 DNA sequence: TGTGCCGGCAGCACTGGCGGGATTGAAGCTTTCTTT.